The clone carrying this TCR beta chain was detected ten times or more. This specimen comes from a study of low-dose radiotherapy and immunotherapy resistance in tumors. Study in general: Across 26 weeks, 13 Gy in total went to Cohort 2, delivered as 1 Gy per fraction every two weeks. Every two weeks patients got nivolumab 240 mg flat dose, plus ipilimumab 1 mg/kg every six weeks, intravenously.

Time point denoted: after trial treatment. Treatment denoted: LDRT plus nivolumab, ipilimumab, low-dose cyclophosphamide and aspirin (RACIN trial). Along with nivolumab and ipilimumab, donors received aspirin, low-dose cyclophosphamide and low-dose radiotherapy. The length of the CDR3 is 15 residues. Trimming removed 2 bases at V and 0 bases at J, with 12 bases between. Germline CDR1 reads SGHRS; CDR2 reads YFSETQ. Primers targeting TRAV and TRBV primed first-strand cDNA, covering alpha and beta chains. A constant-region primer paired with the V-primer adapter amplified TCRs over 20 PCR cycles. Isolated mRNA underwent amplification via in vitro transcription. TCRdb called the reads again in MiXCR, with one record for every CDR3 protein. This sample has tens of thousands of distinct CDR3 sequences, with 20% to 25% found just once.

The sample here was PBMCs, taken after low-dose radiotherapy plus immunotherapy. This sequence joins TRBV5-1 and TRBJ2-7; D possibly matches TRBD1 or TRBD2 (5 bases each). This clonotype was obtained from a female donor with ovarian cancer. The CDR3 protein is CASSFGGTSSYEQYF. The CDR3 DNA sequence: TGCGCCAGCAGCTTTGGTGGGACGAGCTCCTACGAGCAGTACTTC. The entire variable domain, with the rest obtained from reference TRBV5-1 and TRBJ2-7, is as follows: KAGVTQTPRYLIKTRGQQVTLSCSPISGHRSVSWYQQTPGQGLQFLFEYFSETQRNKGNFPGRFSGRQFSNSRSEMNVSTLELGDSALYLCASSFGGTSSYEQYFGPGTRLTVT.